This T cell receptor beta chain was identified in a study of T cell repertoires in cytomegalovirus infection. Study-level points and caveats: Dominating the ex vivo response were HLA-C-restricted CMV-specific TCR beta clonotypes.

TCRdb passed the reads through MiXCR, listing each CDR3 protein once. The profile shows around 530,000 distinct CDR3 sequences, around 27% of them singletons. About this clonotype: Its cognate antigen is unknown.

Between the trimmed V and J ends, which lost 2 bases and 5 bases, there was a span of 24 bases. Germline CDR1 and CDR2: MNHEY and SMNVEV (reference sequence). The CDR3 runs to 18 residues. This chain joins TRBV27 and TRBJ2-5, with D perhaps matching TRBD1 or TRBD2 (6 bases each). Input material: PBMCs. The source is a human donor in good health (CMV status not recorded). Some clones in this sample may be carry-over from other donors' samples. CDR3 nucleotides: TGTGCCAGCAGTTTAAGGGGGGACCCGACTAGAGGCTACGAGACCCAGTACTTC. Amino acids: CASSLRGDPTRGYETQYF.